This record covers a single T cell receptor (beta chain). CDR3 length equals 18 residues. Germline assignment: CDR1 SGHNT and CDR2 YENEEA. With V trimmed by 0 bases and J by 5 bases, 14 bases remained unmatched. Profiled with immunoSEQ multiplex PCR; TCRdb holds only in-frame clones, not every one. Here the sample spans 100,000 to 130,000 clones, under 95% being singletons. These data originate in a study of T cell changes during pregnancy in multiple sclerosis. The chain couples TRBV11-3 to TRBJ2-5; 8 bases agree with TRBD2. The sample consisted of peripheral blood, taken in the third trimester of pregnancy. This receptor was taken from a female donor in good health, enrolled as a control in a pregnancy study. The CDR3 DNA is TGTGCCAGCAGCTTAGAGGTTGGATTCGGGGGGGGAGCGGAGACCCAGTACTTC. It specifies CASSLEVGFGGGAETQYF.